The present entry profiles one TCR beta chain with its context. What it binds is not known. The entry originates in a study of cytomegalovirus exposure and HLA in healthy donors. Study overall: The same platform was used for the approximately 120 validation repertoires as for the 666 first-cohort repertoires, as reported in a later analysis.

Whole-study findings and limits: Reports described diagnosis of cytomegalovirus status by the classifier as highly specific and sensitive. Among TCR beta chains, those listed as cytomegalovirus-associated numbered over 150.

The data were produced by immunoSEQ multiplex PCR, yet TCRdb's version contains in-frame clones alone and is incomplete. The repertoire holds around 250,000 clones, with 85% to 90% as singletons. This clonotype was sampled from a woman aged 18-29 years in good health and CMV-seronegative. The sample was PBMCs.

The CDR3 region is CASSPPPGGNAGELFF. The CDR3 nucleotides read TGTGCCAGCAGCCCCCCCCCGGGGGGGAATGCCGGGGAGCTGTTTTTT. The chain uses TRBV7-6 and TRBJ2-2; 8 bases agree with TRBD2. V was clipped by 5 bases and J by 6 bases; unmatched bases: 11. CDR1 is SGHVS, CDR2 FNYEAQ, per germline. The CDR3 contains 16 residues.